This is a list of T cell receptor beta chains from one sample in a study of beta chain features in type 1 diabetes. Profiled with immunoSEQ multiplex PCR; TCRdb holds only in-frame clones, not every one. This repertoire shows 970,000 or so clones, 15% to 20% found once; its top ten account for 0.02% to 0.025%. Sequencing was carried out using naive CD4+ T cells from blood. These receptors were collected from a woman aged 18-30 years in good health. CDR3s leave out the opening cysteine and the closing phenylalanine or tryptophan. Fields, in order: V gene, J gene, CDR3 protein.

v_call: TRBV5-6
j_call: TRBJ2-5
cdr3_aa: ASSWWISARPQY

v_call: TRBV9
j_call: TRBJ2-5
cdr3_aa: ASSHGAGRSQETQY

v_call: TRBV29-1
j_call: TRBJ1-1
cdr3_aa: SVEDRQGNTEAF

v_call: TRBV11-2
j_call: TRBJ1-5
cdr3_aa: ASSLEGTGNQPQH

v_call: TRBV7-6
j_call: TRBJ2-7
cdr3_aa: ASSLRAGEDYEQY

v_call: TRBV5-6
j_call: TRBJ2-4
cdr3_aa: ASSLGRGGAKNIQY

v_call: TRBV28
j_call: TRBJ1-1
cdr3_aa: ASSFVQGVTEAF

v_call: TRBV28
j_call: TRBJ2-7
cdr3_aa: ASGSGQSYEQY

v_call: TRBV6-6
j_call: TRBJ2-1
cdr3_aa: ASRLAGAGHNEQF

v_call: TRBV5-4
j_call: TRBJ2-4
cdr3_aa: ASSLQGAKNIQY

v_call: TRBV28
j_call: TRBJ1-1
cdr3_aa: ASTAGDSLGAF

v_call: TRBV6-6
j_call: TRBJ2-7
cdr3_aa: ASTYRSTSYEQY

v_call: TRBV5-6
j_call: TRBJ2-5
cdr3_aa: ASSLRSAQY

v_call: TRBV2
j_call: TRBJ1-2
cdr3_aa: ASIQERPNYGYT

v_call: TRBV7-9
j_call: TRBJ2-3
cdr3_aa: ASSAAAVRADTQY

v_call: TRBV4-3
j_call: TRBJ2-1
cdr3_aa: ASSQGGGYNEQF

v_call: TRBV2
j_call: TRBJ2-2
cdr3_aa: ASSMEGTGGPGELF

v_call: TRBV18
j_call: TRBJ1-5
cdr3_aa: ASSPSLSTTSNQPQH

v_call: TRBV18
j_call: TRBJ2-5
cdr3_aa: ASSPVLGQQETQY

v_call: TRBV18
j_call: TRBJ2-2
cdr3_aa: ASSPDLSGELF

v_call: TRBV7-8
j_call: TRBJ2-5
cdr3_aa: ASSLTTQETQY

v_call: TRBV7-9
j_call: TRBJ2-1
cdr3_aa: ASSLAGGPNEQF

v_call: TRBV18
j_call: TRBJ1-1
cdr3_aa: ASSPPGQQILDSEAF

v_call: TRBV7-6
j_call: TRBJ1-5
cdr3_aa: ASSLGAGQGFQPQH

v_call: TRBV28
j_call: TRBJ1-5
cdr3_aa: ASLTGGEIYSNQPQH

v_call: TRBV10-3
j_call: TRBJ2-7
cdr3_aa: AINDGYEQY

v_call: TRBV28
j_call: TRBJ2-5
cdr3_aa: ASSLGQEETQY

v_call: TRBV4-2
j_call: TRBJ2-7
cdr3_aa: ASSQLGQTYEQY

v_call: TRBV7-2
j_call: TRBJ2-7
cdr3_aa: ASSFAAWTGGYEQY

v_call: TRBV4-2
j_call: TRBJ1-5
cdr3_aa: ASSQDGGPSYSNQPQH

v_call: TRBV7-2
j_call: TRBJ2-3
cdr3_aa: ASSSTSGGRDFSNTQY

v_call: TRBV25-1
j_call: TRBJ2-5
cdr3_aa: ASSEATGAQETQY

v_call: TRBV9
j_call: TRBJ2-1
cdr3_aa: ASSDELPSGSKNEQF

v_call: TRBV15
j_call: TRBJ1-1
cdr3_aa: ATSRDQGGTEAF

v_call: TRBV27
j_call: .
cdr3_aa: ASSSRRGSYEQY

v_call: TRBV5-1
j_call: TRBJ1-4
cdr3_aa: ASSLSQLNEKLF

v_call: TRBV7-9
j_call: TRBJ2-1
cdr3_aa: ASSQGLAWNEQF

v_call: TRBV2
j_call: TRBJ2-5
cdr3_aa: ASRAQGLAGETQY

v_call: TRBV6-6
j_call: TRBJ2-2
cdr3_aa: ASSYRAGPGELF

v_call: TRBV7-7
j_call: TRBJ2-1
cdr3_aa: ASSLRAGVPNEQF

v_call: TRBV5-1
j_call: TRBJ2-7
cdr3_aa: ASSLEFAYEQY

v_call: TRBV4-2
j_call: TRBJ2-6
cdr3_aa: ASSTKSVAGANVLT